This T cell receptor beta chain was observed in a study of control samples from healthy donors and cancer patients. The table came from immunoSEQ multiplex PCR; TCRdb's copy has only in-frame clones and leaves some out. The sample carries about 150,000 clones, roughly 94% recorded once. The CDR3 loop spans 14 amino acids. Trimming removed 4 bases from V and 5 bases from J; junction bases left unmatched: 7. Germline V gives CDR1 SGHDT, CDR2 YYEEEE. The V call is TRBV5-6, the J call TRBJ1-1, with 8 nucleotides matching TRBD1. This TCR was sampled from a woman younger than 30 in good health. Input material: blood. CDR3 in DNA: TGTGCCAGCAGCCGACAAGGACAGGGAACTGAAGCTTTCTTT. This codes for CASSRQGQGTEAFF.